The present entry profiles one TCR beta chain with its context. The data are from a study of blood T cell repertoires in COVID-19. Study overall: Specimens from acute and convalescent COVID-19 originated in the United States, Italy and Spain.

This CDR3 is 16 amino acids long. The V end lost 4 bases, the J end lost 0 bases, and 15 bases lay between the germline ends. Per the germline V gene, CDR1 is SEHNR and CDR2 is FQNEAQ (reference sequence). Sequencing was performed with immunoSEQ multiplex PCR; in TCRdb, only in-frame clones are kept and a portion is missing. Altogether about 400,000 clones are present, around nine tenths being singletons, with the ten largest covering around 4.4%. This chain uses TRBV7-9 with TRBJ1-2; possibly TRBD1 for D (5 bases). This clonotype originated in a woman aged 25-40 years with acute or convalescent COVID-19. Input material: peripheral blood. The CDR3 loop is CASSSYISGANYGYTF. The CDR3 DNA sequence: TGTGCCAGCAGCTCGTATATCTCGGGGGCTAACTATGGCTACACCTTC.